Described below is a single T cell receptor beta chain sequence and its context. The sample comes from a study of blood T cell repertoires in COVID-19. Clones were read by immunoSEQ multiplex PCR, and TCRdb kept only the in-frame ones, dropping some. The top ten hold 10% to 15% of the sample, which has 100,000 or so clones, roughly 77% seen once. V was pared by 1 base and J by 0 bases, with 9 bases between. There are 15 residues in the CDR3. CDR1 is SEHNR, CDR2 FQNEAQ, per germline (reference sequence). This clonotype was obtained from a human donor in a cohort sampled during active COVID-19. This chain uses TRBV7-9 with TRBJ1-2; the D is unclear. The sequenced material came from peripheral blood. In DNA, the CDR3 is TGTGCCAGCAGCTTAGGCACGCGGACTAACTATGGCTACACCTTC. The encoded protein is CASSLGTRTNYGYTF.